This T cell receptor (beta chain) originates from a study of T cell responses to AZD1222 COVID-19 vaccine. On the study more broadly: It was second doses at about 4 or about 12 weeks that were pooled. Study-wide findings and caveats: CD4 TCRs associated with vaccination spanned spike, dominating at 160-218 and 743-854. Mostly white British, mostly female donors; authors suggested clonal diversity may be underestimated.

V was shortened by 8 bases and J by 6 bases, with 22 bases between the two germline ends. This CDR3 spans 16 amino acids. The germline V gene encodes CDR1 KGHDR and CDR2 SFDVKD. TCRdb's copy holds only in-frame clones and misses some; the assay was immunoSEQ multiplex PCR. The profile shows around 86,000 clones, 90% of them singletons. Comment on this clone: Its specificity is unknown.

This material consisted of peripheral blood, taken on day 0 of AZD1222 vaccination. This sequence joins TRBV24-1 and TRBJ1-5; D is possibly TRBD1 (5 bases). This TCR was sampled from an adult in good health. CDR3 coding DNA: TGTGCCACCACCGGGGTAAGGGAAGGCGACAGTCAGCCCCAGCATTTT. Its translation: CATTGVREGDSQPQHF.